This paragraph reports one TCR beta chain. Roughly 10 milliliters of peripheral blood were drawn from each donor into EDTA-treated tubes. The data stem from a study of blood T cells in healthy people across ages. Germline V gene data show CDR1 as LNHNV and CDR2 as YYDKDF (reference sequence). The CDR3 has 13 residues. V was cut by 0 bases and J by 1 base, with 3 bases left in between. Alongside a J-beta primer mix, a sample-barcoded 5' primer served in a second PCR lasting roughly 6 to 11 cycles. Individual samples furnished no less than 2.5 million CDR3-containing paired-end reads apiece. From the 5' RACE reads, TCRdb called clonotypes with MiXCR, one entry per CDR3 protein. The table lists 1.5 million to 2 million distinct CDR3 sequences, about 50% of them singletons, with 2% to 2.5% in the top ten.

The clonotype originates from a woman aged 40 to 50 in good health. The chain combines TRBV15 with TRBJ1-1, with unresolved D. The material sequenced was blood. The CDR3 region is CATSRERNTEAFF. Written as DNA, the CDR3 is TGTGCCACCAGCAGAGAACGGAACACTGAAGCTTTCTTT. Combining the CDR3 with reference TRBV15 and TRBJ1-1 gives the whole variable domain DAMVIQNPRYQVTQFGKPVTLSCSQTLNHNVMYWYQQKSSQAPKLLFHYYDKDFNNEADTPDNFQSRRPNTSFCFLDIRSPGLGDTAMYLCATSRERNTEAFFGQGTRLTVV.